This T cell receptor (beta chain) was observed in a study of response to subunit inactivated influenza vaccine. Study conclusions and caveats: The authors put forward the suggestion that each seasonal influenza vaccination may bring in only a limited number of new T cells.

V dropped 6 bases and J dropped 0 bases, with 11 bases sitting between them. Per germline, CDR1 KGHDR and CDR2 SFDVKD. The CDR3 loop spans 16 amino acids. This clonotype has just a few counts. The antigen remains undetermined. TCRdb used MiXCR to reprocess the RT-PCR reads, holding one entry per CDR3 protein. Of roughly 700,000 distinct CDR3 sequences listed, around 14% are singletons. The clonotype was recovered from a man aged 50 to 60 who received an inactivated influenza vaccine. The rearrangement links TRBV24-1 to TRBJ2-6, with D possibly TRBD1 on 5 matching bases. The specimen was PBMCs from blood, collected less than 15 days before vaccination. CDR3 bases: TGTGCCACCAGTATGGGGCGATACTCTGGGGCCAACGTCCTGACTTTC. It encodes CATSMGRYSGANVLTF.